The rows below give T cell receptor beta chains drawn from one sample of a study of T cell responses to AZD1222 COVID-19 vaccine. Sequenced by immunoSEQ multiplex PCR; TCRdb stores in-frame clones only, minus some. The profile shows around 140,000 clones, over 90% of them singletons. The sequencing here drew on peripheral blood, taken on day 0 of AZD1222 vaccination. All receptors derive from an adult in good health. The conserved cysteine and the conserved F or W are not part of the CDR3 here.

J gene: TRBJ1-2; V gene: TRBV28; CDR3 protein: ASSGDRVLYGYT
J gene: TRBJ2-2; V gene: TRBV27; CDR3 protein: ASNLQGANTGELF
J gene: TRBJ1-1; V gene: TRBV18; CDR3 protein: ASSPPGHRNTEAF
J gene: TRBJ1-1; V gene: TRBV6-5; CDR3 protein: ASSYDRVGTEAF
J gene: TRBJ2-7; V gene: TRBV18; CDR3 protein: ASSPGGGANEQY
J gene: TRBJ1-1; V gene: TRBV6-6; CDR3 protein: ASSQWGTEAF
J gene: TRBJ2-2; V gene: TRBV5-5; CDR3 protein: ASSSRLTGELF
J gene: TRBJ1-2; V gene: TRBV10-2; CDR3 protein: ASTRTGTGGSGGYT
J gene: TRBJ1-1; V gene: TRBV9; CDR3 protein: ASSGLQGSEAF
J gene: TRBJ2-7; V gene: TRBV6-1; CDR3 protein: ASSEGWAGQGKQY
J gene: TRBJ2-3; V gene: TRBV9; CDR3 protein: ASSARREAATQY
J gene: TRBJ1-5; V gene: TRBV6-5; CDR3 protein: ASILAGDSNQPQH
J gene: TRBJ1-4; V gene: TRBV30; CDR3 protein: AWSGQGATNEKLF